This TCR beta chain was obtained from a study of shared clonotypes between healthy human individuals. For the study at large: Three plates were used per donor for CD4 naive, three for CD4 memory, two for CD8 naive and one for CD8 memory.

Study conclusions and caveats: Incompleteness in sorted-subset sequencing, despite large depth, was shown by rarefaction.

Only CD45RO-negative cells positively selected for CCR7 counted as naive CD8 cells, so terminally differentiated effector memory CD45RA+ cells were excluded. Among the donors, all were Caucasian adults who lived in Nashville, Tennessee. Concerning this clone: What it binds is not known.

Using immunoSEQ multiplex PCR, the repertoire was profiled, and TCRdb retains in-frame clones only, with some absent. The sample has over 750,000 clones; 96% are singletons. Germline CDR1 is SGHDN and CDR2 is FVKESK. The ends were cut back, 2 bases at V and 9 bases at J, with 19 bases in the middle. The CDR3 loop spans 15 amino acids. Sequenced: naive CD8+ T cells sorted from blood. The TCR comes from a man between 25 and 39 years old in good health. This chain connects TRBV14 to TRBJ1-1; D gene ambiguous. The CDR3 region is CASSQSQSPPLKAFF. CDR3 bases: TGTGCCAGCAGCCAAAGTCAATCACCTCCGTTGAAAGCTTTCTTT. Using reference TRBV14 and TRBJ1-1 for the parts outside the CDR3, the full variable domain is EAGVTQFPSHSVIEKGQTVTLRCDPISGHDNLYWYRRVMGKEIKFLLHFVKESKQDESGMPNNRFLAERTGGTYSTLKVQPAELEDSGVYFCASSQSQSPPLKAFFGQGTRLTVV.